These 32 T cell receptor beta chains share one sample of origin, sequenced in a study of OX40 agonist ivuxolimab in advanced cancers. Assay used: immunoSEQ multiplex PCR; TCRdb lists only in-frame clones, some missing. The table records approximately 27,000 clones, roughly three quarters of them present only once. This sample comprised CD4+ or CD8+ T cells sorted from blood, obtained in a trial of the OX40 agonist ivuxolimab. The receptors come from an adult with an advanced solid tumor such as melanoma, head and neck, liver or kidney cancer.

The chain's CDR3 is CASTPMSGELFF. The CDR3 DNA reads as TGTGCCAGCACCCCAATGTCCGGGGAGCTGTTTTTT. This chain links TRBV7-9 with TRBJ2-2, with D unclear. In germline, CDR1 is SEHNR, CDR2 FQNEAQ (reference sequence). The CDR3 runs 12 residues. Trimming removed 7 bases from V and 6 bases from J, with 9 bases in between.

The chain uses TRBV7-2 and TRBJ2-1; the match to TRBD1 covers 7 bases. V trimming: 1 base; J trimming: 0 bases; junction bases outside the gene matches: 6. From germline, CDR1 is SGHTA and CDR2 FQGNSA. This CDR3 has 17 amino acids. In DNA, the CDR3 is TGTGCCAGCAGCTTAGTAGGGGGCCCTAACTCCTACAATGAGCAGTTCTTC. Translating it yields CASSLVGGPNSYNEQFF.

This clone was seen once. The chain links TRBV5-1 to TRBJ1-1; TRBD1 is a possible D gene (5 bases). Germline lookup yields CDR1 SGHRS and CDR2 YFSETQ. Trimming stripped 0 bases from V and 11 bases from J, with 11 bases between. This CDR3 spans 12 amino acids. The CDR3 region is CASSLGREDAFF. CDR3 nucleotide sequence: TGCGCCAGCAGCTTGGGCAGGGAGGATGCTTTCTTT.

The chain recombines TRBV7-2 with TRBJ1-6; 7 bases line up with TRBD1. CDR1 is SGHTA and CDR2 is FQGNSA in the germline V gene. V shed 5 bases, J shed 13 bases, and the junction held 8 bases outside the gene matches. This CDR3 spans 13 amino acids. The chain's CDR3 is CASSARQGLPLHF. CDR3 bases: TGTGCCAGCAGCGCCAGACAGGGTTTGCCCCTCCACTTT.

Only a few counts were recorded for this clone. V is TRBV6-5 and J is TRBJ2-5; D not resolved. V was cut by 9 bases and J by 4 bases, with 21 bases left in between. There are 15 residues in the CDR3. Germline V CDR1 and CDR2: MNHEY, SVGAGI. Written as DNA, the CDR3 is TGTGCCAGTTATACAAAGAAAGTAGTGGGAGAGACCCAGTACTTC. The encoded protein is CASYTKKVVGETQYF.

The chain links TRBV2 to TRBJ1-1, with TRBD1 matching over 7 bases. V shed 1 base, J shed 7 bases, and the junction held 3 bases outside the gene matches. The CDR3 has 13 residues. The germline V gene has CDR1 SNHLY and CDR2 FYNNEI. Here the CDR3 reads CASSEGTGFEAFF. The CDR3 DNA sequence: TGTGCCAGCAGTGAAGGGACAGGATTTGAAGCTTTCTTT.

The V and J genes are TRBV5-1 and TRBJ2-7; 9 bases align to TRBD1. There are 16 residues in the CDR3. Per the germline V gene, CDR1 is SGHRS and CDR2 is YFSETQ. V lost 4 bases, J lost 6 bases, and 14 bases stayed unmatched. The CDR3 sequence: CASSTSGTGRAGEQYF. In DNA, the CDR3 is TGCGCCAGCAGCACTTCCGGGACAGGGAGGGCAGGCGAGCAGTACTTC.

The chain joins TRBV9 to TRBJ1-6; 7 bases are a match to TRBD1. The germline V gene encodes CDR1 SGDLS and CDR2 YYNGEE. The CDR3 spans 14 residues. J gave up 13 bases and V 1 base, and 8 bases lay outside the gene matches. The chain's CDR3 is CASSVTGAEEPLHF. CDR3 bases: TGTGCCAGCAGCGTAACAGGGGCGGAGGAGCCCCTCCACTTT.

The rearrangement joins TRBV2 to TRBJ1-5; TRBD1 agrees at 9 bases. Germline V gives CDR1 SNHLY, CDR2 FYNNEI. V trimming: 8 bases; J trimming: 1 base; junction bases outside the gene matches: 6. The CDR3 totals 15 residues. CDR3 sequence reads: CASGDRGTSNQPQHF. CDR3 coding DNA: TGTGCCAGCGGAGACAGGGGGACGAGCAATCAGCCCCAGCATTTT.

The rearrangement links TRBV19 to TRBJ1-4, with a possible D match to TRBD1 (6 bases). V gave up 6 bases and J gave up 3 bases, with 17 bases separating them. Per germline, CDR1 LNHDA and CDR2 SQIVND (reference sequence). The CDR3 has 16 amino acids. The CDR3 DNA reads as TGTGCCAGTAGCATCCAAATCAGGGGCCCTAATGAAAAACTGTTTTTT. This sequence encodes CASSIQIRGPNEKLFF. Looking up the rest from reference TRBV19 and TRBJ1-4 gives the full variable domain: DGGITQSPKYLFRKEGQNVTLSCEQNLNHDAMYWYRQDPGQGLRLIYYSQIVNDFQKGDIAEGYSVSREKKESFPLTVTSAQKNPTAFYLCASSIQIRGPNEKLFFGSGTQLSVL.

The chain joins TRBV11-3 to TRBJ2-3; no clear D gene. CDR3 length: 11 amino acids. V dropped 4 bases and J dropped 8 bases, with 7 bases sitting between them. Per the germline V gene, CDR1 is SGHNT and CDR2 is YENEEA. The CDR3 coding sequence is TGTGCCAGCAGCTCCGGACCTACGCAGTATTTT. Protein sequence: CASSSGPTQYF.

CDR3 protein: CASSYPFTGGLSSYNEQFF. For the CDR3, the DNA is TGTGCCAGTAGTTACCCTTTTACAGGGGGCCTATCCTCCTACAATGAGCAGTTCTTC. The V gene is TRBV19, the J gene TRBJ2-1; 9 bases are a match to TRBD1. The germline V gene has CDR1 LNHDA and CDR2 SQIVND (reference sequence). V was clipped by 5 bases and J by 0 bases; unmatched bases: 14. CDR3 length: 19 amino acids.

A note on this clone: At the DNA level, this CDR3 is encoded by other sequences in the same sample as well. V gene TRBV5-1 combines with J gene TRBJ1-1; D gene uncertain. Per the germline V gene, CDR1 is SGHRS and CDR2 is YFSETQ. CDR3 size: 13 residues. V was pared by 4 bases and J by 0 bases, with 7 bases between. Here the CDR3 reads CASSVGLNTEAFF. The CDR3 coding sequence is TGCGCCAGCAGCGTGGGGTTGAACACTGAAGCTTTCTTT.

The chain joins TRBV9 to TRBJ2-3; tentative D call: TRBD2 (6 bases). V was cut by 3 bases and J by 0 bases, with 14 bases left in between. In germline, CDR1 is SGDLS, CDR2 YYNGEE. The CDR3 contains 16 residues. The CDR3 bases are TGTGCCAGCAGCGCCGGGACTTCCACCAGCACAGATACGCAGTATTTT. It translates to CASSAGTSTSTDTQYF.

V usage is TRBV6-5 and J usage is TRBJ1-1, with TRBD1 matching 8 bases. CDR3 length equals 16 residues. Unmatched junction bases numbered 5, after V lost 2 bases and J lost 0 bases. Germline CDR1 MNHEY, CDR2 SVGAGI. The CDR3: CASSYRGTGLNTEAFF. CDR3 sequence (DNA): TGTGCCAGCAGTTACCGCGGGACAGGTTTGAACACTGAAGCTTTCTTT.

The V gene is TRBV18, the J gene TRBJ1-1; weak D call: TRBD1 (5 bases). CDR3 length equals 12 residues. Trimming took 6 bases from V and 5 from J, leaving 10 bases between them. Per germline, CDR1 KGHSH and CDR2 LQKENI. For the CDR3, the DNA is TGTGCCAGCTCTGGGACGGAAACTGAAGCTTTCTTT. It encodes CASSGTETEAFF.

This chain uses TRBV5-1 with TRBJ2-5, with D unresolved. The ends were cut back, 4 bases at V and 5 bases at J, with 18 bases in the middle. CDR1 and CDR2 from the germline V gene are SGHRS and YFSETQ. This CDR3 has 15 amino acids. The CDR3 loop reads CASSRLGLVGETQYF. CDR3 sequence (DNA): TGCGCCAGCAGCCGCCTTGGGCTAGTCGGGGAGACCCAGTACTTC.

This chain links TRBV19 with TRBJ1-1, with D perhaps TRBD1 (6 bases). CDR3 size: 14 residues. The germline V and J ends were trimmed by 7 bases and 6 bases, with 18 bases remaining between them. The germline gives CDR1 LNHDA, CDR2 SQIVND (reference sequence). This CDR3 reads CASTPTGFIPEAFF. The CDR3 nucleotides read TGTGCCAGTACCCCCACAGGGTTCATCCCTGAAGCTTTCTTT.

The gene calls are TRBV4-2 and TRBJ1-1; no firm D call. Trimming removed 4 bases at V and 8 bases at J, with 14 bases between. The CDR3 totals 13 residues. Germline V gene sequence: CDR1 LGHNA, CDR2 YNFKEQ. The CDR3 spells CASSPKDLREAFF. In DNA form, the CDR3 reads TGTGCCAGCAGCCCCAAGGACTTACGAGAAGCTTTCTTT.

This clone was counted only a few times. The chain employs TRBV20-1 and TRBJ1-2; D is possibly TRBD1 (6 bases). This CDR3 has 11 amino acids. V was cut by 6 bases and J by 8 bases, with 13 bases left in between. Germline lookup yields CDR1 DFQATT and CDR2 SNEGSKA (reference sequence). CDR3 residues: CSANRDQGYTF. The DNA for the CDR3 is TGCAGTGCAAACAGGGATCAGGGCTACACCTTC.

The genes are TRBV19 and TRBJ1-3; tentative D call: TRBD1 (5 bases). Germline CDR1 reads LNHDA; CDR2 reads SQIVND (reference sequence). The CDR3 length is 15 residues. V was trimmed by 0 bases and J by 4 bases, leaving 10 bases between them. In nucleotides, the CDR3 is TGTGCCAGTAGTATAGAATCCCGGACAGGAAACACCATATATTTT. Protein: CASSIESRTGNTIYF.

V is TRBV19 and J is TRBJ1-5, with D hard to call. The V end was cut by 4 bases, the J end by 6 bases, with 19 bases between. In germline, CDR1 is LNHDA, CDR2 SQIVND (reference sequence). This CDR3 comprises 16 residues. CDR3 protein: CASSTFSSGWSQPQHF. The CDR3 nucleotides are TGTGCCAGTAGTACCTTCTCCAGCGGTTGGAGTCAGCCCCAGCATTTT.

Only a few counts were recorded for this clone. The chain employs TRBV2 and TRBJ2-1, with 9 bases matching TRBD1. V was pared by 2 bases and J by 5 bases, with 4 bases of the junction left unmatched. Germline assignment: CDR1 SNHLY and CDR2 FYNNEI. The CDR3 totals 15 residues. The CDR3 is CASSEPGQGNNEQFF. DNA for the CDR3: TGTGCCAGCAGTGAACCGGGACAGGGCAACAATGAGCAGTTCTTC.

The chain carries TRBV28 and TRBJ2-5, with 12 bases that match TRBD2. J was trimmed by 2 bases and V by 6 bases; bases with no gene match: 4. Per germline, CDR1 MDHEN and CDR2 SYDVKM. The CDR3 loop spans 15 amino acids. CDR3 nucleotide sequence: TGTGCCAGCAGGCGACTAGCGGGGGTACAAGAGACCCAGTACTTC. Translated: CASRRLAGVQETQYF.

The genes are TRBV30 and TRBJ1-2; D may be TRBD1 (5 bases). CDR1 and CDR2 from the germline V gene are GTSNPN and SVGIG (reference sequence). The CDR3 consists of 11 residues. The CDR3 here is CARGREGSDTF. The CDR3, as DNA: TGTGCTCGGGGCAGGGAAGGGTCGGACACCTTC. Full variable domain (rest looked up from reference TRBV30 and TRBJ1-2): SQTIHQWPATLVQPVGSPLSLECTVEGTSNPNLYWYRQAAGRGLQLLFYSVGIGQISSEVPQNLSASRPQDRQFILSSKKLLLSDSGFYLCARGREGSDTFGSGTRLTVV.

This chain links TRBV2 with TRBJ1-5, with D possibly matching TRBD1 (5 bases). V was pared by 6 bases and J by 0 bases, with 15 bases between. Germline CDR1 reads SNHLY; CDR2 reads FYNNEI. The CDR3 length is 16 residues. The CDR3 spells CASRRRGSDSNQPQHF. The CDR3 DNA is TGTGCCAGCAGGCGAAGGGGCAGCGATAGCAATCAGCCCCAGCATTTT. Together with reference TRBV2 and TRBJ1-5, the CDR3 gives the full variable domain: EPEVTQTPSHQVTQMGQEVILRCVPISNHLYFYWYRQILGQKVEFLVSFYNNEISEKSEIFDDQFSVERPDGSNFTLKIRSTKLEDSAMYFCASRRRGSDSNQPQHFGDGTRLSIL.

This clone was detected only a few times. The rearrangement links TRBV6-5 to TRBJ1-2, with TRBD1 as a possible D gene (6 bases). Germline values: CDR1 MNHEY, CDR2 SVGAGI. This CDR3 has 14 amino acids. V was pared by 5 bases and J by 8 bases, with 18 bases between. CDR3 amino acids: CASSAMTGALGYTF. For the CDR3, the DNA is TGTGCCAGCAGTGCAATGACAGGAGCATTGGGCTACACCTTC.

This rearrangement joins TRBV6-1 to TRBJ1-1, with D tentatively TRBD1 (5 bases). Trimming shortened V by 5 bases and J by 4 bases, and 17 bases separated the two germline ends. This CDR3 has 15 residues. Germline CDR1 reads MNHNS; CDR2 reads SASEGT. The CDR3: CASSRQGEPGTEAFF. The CDR3 DNA is TGTGCCAGCAGTCGTCAGGGTGAGCCAGGCACTGAAGCTTTCTTT.

The J gene is TRBJ1-2, the V gene TRBV18; D might be TRBD1 (5 bases). The CDR3 totals 18 residues. Germline CDR1 and CDR2: KGHSH and LQKENI. Trimming took 5 bases from V and 0 from J, leaving 22 bases between them. The DNA of the CDR3 is TGTGCCAGCTCAACTTCCGGGACGGATTTTTTATCTAACTATGGCTACACCTTC. Amino acids: CASSTSGTDFLSNYGYTF.

This rearrangement joins TRBV11-2 to TRBJ2-5, with TRBD1 matching over 8 bases. The closer fit of TRBJ2-7 to the DNA end suggests the J call may be wrong. CDR1 is SGHAT, CDR2 FQNNGV, per germline. The CDR3 length is 15 residues. DNA of the CDR3: TGTGCCAGCAGCTTAACGACAGGGGCCGGTGGCGAGCAGTACTTC. Its translation: CASSLTTGAGGEQYF.

The chain employs TRBV10-3 and TRBJ1-2; D unclear. Trimming stripped 5 bases from V and 4 bases from J, with 11 bases between. Germline CDR1 is ENHRY and CDR2 is SYGVKD. The length of the CDR3 is 13 residues. The CDR3 region has the DNA TGTGCCATCAGTCTTGAGTGGCGCTATGGCTACACCTTC. Protein product: CAISLEWRYGYTF.

This clone was seen only a few times. The chain is built from TRBV6-1 and TRBJ1-5; 8 bases line up with TRBD1. Germline CDR1 MNHNS, CDR2 SASEGT. J lost 6 bases, V lost 6 bases, and 10 bases had no gene match. The CDR3 contains 15 residues. CDR3 sequence reads: CASSPTGARTQPQHF. In DNA form, the CDR3 reads TGTGCCAGCAGCCCGACAGGGGCGAGGACTCAGCCCCAGCATTTT.